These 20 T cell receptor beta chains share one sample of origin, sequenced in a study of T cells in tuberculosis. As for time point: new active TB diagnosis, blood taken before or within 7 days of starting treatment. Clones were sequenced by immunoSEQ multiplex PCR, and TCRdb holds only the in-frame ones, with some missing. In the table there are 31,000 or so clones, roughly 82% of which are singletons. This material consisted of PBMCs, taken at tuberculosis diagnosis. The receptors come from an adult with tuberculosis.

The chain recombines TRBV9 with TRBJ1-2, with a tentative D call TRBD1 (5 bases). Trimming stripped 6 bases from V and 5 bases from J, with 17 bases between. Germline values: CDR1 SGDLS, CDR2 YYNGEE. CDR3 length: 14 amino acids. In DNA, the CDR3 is TGTGCCAGCACCCCCCGGGGGGGGGATTATGGCTACACCTTC. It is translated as CASTPRGGDYGYTF.

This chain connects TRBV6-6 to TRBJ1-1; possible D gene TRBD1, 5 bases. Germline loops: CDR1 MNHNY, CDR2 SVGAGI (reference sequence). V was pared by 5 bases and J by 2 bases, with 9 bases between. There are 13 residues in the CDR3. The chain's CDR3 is CASSPRENTEAFF. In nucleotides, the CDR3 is TGTGCCAGCAGTCCCAGGGAAAACACTGAAGCTTTCTTT.

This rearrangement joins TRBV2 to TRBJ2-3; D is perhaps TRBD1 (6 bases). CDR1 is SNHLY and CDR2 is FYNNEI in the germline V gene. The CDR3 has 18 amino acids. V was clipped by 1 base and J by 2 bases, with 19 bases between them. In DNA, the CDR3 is TGTGCCAGCAGTGAAGTCCCCGACCGGACAGTTAACACAGATACGCAGTATTTT. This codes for CASSEVPDRTVNTDTQYF.

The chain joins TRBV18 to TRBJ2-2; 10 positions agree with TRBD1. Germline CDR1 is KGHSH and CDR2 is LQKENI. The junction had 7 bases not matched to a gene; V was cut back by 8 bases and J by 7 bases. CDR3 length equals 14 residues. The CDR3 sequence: CASTYDRGLGELFF. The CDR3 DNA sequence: TGTGCCAGCACCTACGACAGGGGGCTCGGGGAGCTGTTTTTT.

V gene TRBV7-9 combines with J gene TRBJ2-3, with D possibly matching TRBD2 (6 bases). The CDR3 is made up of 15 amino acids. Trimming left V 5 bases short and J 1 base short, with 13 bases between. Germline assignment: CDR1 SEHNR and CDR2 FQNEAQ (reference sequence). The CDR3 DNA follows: TGTGCCAGCAGCCAACCAGGAGGGGGCACAGATACGCAGTATTTT. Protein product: CASSQPGGGTDTQYF.

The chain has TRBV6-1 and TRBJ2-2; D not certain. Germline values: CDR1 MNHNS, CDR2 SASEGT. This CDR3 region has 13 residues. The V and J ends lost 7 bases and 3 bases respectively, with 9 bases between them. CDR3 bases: TGTGCCAGCAAAAGCGAGTACACCGGGGAGCTGTTTTTT. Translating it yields CASKSEYTGELFF.

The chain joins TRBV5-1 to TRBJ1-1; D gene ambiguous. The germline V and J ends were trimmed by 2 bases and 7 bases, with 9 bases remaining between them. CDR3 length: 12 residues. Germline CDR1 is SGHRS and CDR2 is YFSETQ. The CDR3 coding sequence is TGCGCCAGCAGCTTAAGTGGTAGTGAAGCTTTCTTT. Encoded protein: CASSLSGSEAFF.

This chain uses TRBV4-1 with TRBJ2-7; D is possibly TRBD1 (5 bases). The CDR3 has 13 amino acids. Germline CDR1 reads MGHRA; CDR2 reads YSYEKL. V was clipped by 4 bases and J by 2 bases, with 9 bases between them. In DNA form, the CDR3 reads TGCGCCAGCAGCCCCAGACAGACCTACGAGCAGTACTTC. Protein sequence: CASSPRQTYEQYF.

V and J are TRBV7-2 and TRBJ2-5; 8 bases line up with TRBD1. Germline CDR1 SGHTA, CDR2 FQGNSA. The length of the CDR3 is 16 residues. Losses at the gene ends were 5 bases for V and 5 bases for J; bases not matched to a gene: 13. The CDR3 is CASSRKGGQGGETQYF. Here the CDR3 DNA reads TGTGCCAGCAGCCGTAAAGGAGGACAGGGCGGCGAGACCCAGTACTTC.

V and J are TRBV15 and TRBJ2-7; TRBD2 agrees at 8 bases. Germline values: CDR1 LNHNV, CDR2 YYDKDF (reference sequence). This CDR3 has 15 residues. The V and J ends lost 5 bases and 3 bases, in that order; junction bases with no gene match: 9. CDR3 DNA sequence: TGTGCCACCAGCCCTCGACTAGCGAGTTACTACGAGCAGTACTTC. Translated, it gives CATSPRLASYYEQYF.

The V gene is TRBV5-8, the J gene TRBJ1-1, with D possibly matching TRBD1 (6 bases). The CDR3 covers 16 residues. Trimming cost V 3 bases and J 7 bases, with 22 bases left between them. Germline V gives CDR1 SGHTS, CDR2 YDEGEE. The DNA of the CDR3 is TGTGCCAGCAGCTCATTGGGATGGGGGCGAGGGTATGAAGCTTTCTTT. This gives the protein CASSSLGWGRGYEAFF.

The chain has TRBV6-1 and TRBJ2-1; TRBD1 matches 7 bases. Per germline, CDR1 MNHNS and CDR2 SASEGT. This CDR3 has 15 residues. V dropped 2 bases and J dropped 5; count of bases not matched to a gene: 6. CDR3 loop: CASSETAGGHNEQFF. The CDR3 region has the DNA TGTGCCAGCAGTGAAACCGCAGGGGGACACAATGAGCAGTTCTTC.

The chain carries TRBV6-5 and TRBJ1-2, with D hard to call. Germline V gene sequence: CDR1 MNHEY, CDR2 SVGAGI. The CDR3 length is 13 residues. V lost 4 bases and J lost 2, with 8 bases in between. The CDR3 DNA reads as TGTGCCAGCAGTTTGGAGGGCAACTATGGCTACACCTTC. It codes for CASSLEGNYGYTF.

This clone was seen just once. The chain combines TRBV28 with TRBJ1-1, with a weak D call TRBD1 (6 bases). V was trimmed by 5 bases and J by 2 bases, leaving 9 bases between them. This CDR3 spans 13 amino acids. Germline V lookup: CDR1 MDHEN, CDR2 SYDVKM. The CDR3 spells CASSVTGNTEAFF. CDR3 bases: TGTGCCAGCAGTGTGACAGGCAACACTGAAGCTTTCTTT. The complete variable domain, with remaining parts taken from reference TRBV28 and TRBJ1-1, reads DVKVTQSSRYLVKRTGEKVFLECVQDMDHENMFWYRQDPGLGLRLIYFSYDVKMKEKGDIPEGYSVSREKKERFSLILESASTNQTSMYLCASSVTGNTEAFFGQGTRLTVV.

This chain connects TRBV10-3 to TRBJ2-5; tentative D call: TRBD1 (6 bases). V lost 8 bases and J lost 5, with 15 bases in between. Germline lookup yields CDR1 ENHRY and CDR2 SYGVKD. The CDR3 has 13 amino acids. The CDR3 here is CAISDRLSETQYF. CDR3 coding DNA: TGTGCCATCTCGGACAGACTGTCGGAGACCCAGTACTTC.

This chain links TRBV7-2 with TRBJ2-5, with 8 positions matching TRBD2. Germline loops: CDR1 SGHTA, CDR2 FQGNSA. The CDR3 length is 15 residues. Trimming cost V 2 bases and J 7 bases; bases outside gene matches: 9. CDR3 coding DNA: TGTGCCAGCAGCTTAAACGTCGCGGGAGGAGGGACCCAGTACTTC. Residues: CASSLNVAGGGTQYF.

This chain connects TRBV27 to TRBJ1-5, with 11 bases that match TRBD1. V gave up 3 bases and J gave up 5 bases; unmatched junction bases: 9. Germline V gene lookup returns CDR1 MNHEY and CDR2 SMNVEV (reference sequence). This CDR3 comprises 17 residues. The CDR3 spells CASSLGKGTGGDQPQHF. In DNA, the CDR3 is TGTGCCAGCAGTTTGGGAAAAGGGACAGGGGGGGATCAGCCCCAGCATTTT.

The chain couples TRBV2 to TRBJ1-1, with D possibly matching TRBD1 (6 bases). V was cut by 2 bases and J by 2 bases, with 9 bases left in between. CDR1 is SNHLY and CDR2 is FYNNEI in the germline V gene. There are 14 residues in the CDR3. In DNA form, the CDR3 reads TGTGCCAGCAGTGAACAGGGGCCAAACACTGAAGCTTTCTTT. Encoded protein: CASSEQGPNTEAFF.

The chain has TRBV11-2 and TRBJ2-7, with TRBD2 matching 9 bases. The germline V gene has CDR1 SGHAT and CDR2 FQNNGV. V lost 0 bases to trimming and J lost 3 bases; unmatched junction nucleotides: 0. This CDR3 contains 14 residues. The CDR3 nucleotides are TGTGCCAGCAGCTTAGATAGCGGGGGCTACGAGCAGTACTTC. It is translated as CASSLDSGGYEQYF. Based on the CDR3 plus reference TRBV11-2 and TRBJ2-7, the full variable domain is EAGVAQSPRYKIIEKRQSVAFWCNPISGHATLYWYQQILGQGPKLLIQFQNNGVVDDSQLPKDRFSAERLKGVDSTLKIQPAKLEDSAVYLCASSLDSGGYEQYFGPGTRLTVT.

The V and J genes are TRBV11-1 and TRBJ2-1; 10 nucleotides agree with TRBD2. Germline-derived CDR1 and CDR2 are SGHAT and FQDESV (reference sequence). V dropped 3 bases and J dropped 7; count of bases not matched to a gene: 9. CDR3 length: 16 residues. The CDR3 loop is CASSLRAGGVVNEQFF. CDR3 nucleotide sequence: TGTGCCAGCAGCTTGAGAGCGGGAGGGGTAGTTAATGAGCAGTTCTTC.